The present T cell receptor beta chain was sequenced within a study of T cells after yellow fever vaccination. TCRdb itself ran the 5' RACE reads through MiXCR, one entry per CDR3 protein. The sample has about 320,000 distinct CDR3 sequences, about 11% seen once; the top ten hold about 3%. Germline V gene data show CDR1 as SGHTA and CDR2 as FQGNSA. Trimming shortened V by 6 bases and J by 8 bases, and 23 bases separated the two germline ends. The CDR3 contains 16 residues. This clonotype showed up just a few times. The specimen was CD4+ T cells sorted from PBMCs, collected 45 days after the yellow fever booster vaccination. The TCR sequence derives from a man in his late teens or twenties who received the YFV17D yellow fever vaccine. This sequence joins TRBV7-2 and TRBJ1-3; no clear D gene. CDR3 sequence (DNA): TGTGCCAGCAGTCCATTAGGCGTCGGGGTTGCGGACACCATATATTTT. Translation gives CASSPLGVGVADTIYF.